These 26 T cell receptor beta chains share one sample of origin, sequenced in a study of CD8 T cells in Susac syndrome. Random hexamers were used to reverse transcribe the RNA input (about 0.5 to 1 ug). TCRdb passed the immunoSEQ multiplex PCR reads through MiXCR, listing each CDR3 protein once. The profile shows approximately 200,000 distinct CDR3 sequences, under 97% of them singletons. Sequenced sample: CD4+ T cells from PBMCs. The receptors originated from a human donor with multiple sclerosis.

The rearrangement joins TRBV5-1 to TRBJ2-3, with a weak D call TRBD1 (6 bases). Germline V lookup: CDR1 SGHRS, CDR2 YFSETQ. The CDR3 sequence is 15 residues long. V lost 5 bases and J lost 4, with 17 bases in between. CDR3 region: CASSLDSADSDTQYF. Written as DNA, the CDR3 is TGCGCCAGCAGTCTGGACAGCGCCGACTCAGATACGCAGTATTTT.

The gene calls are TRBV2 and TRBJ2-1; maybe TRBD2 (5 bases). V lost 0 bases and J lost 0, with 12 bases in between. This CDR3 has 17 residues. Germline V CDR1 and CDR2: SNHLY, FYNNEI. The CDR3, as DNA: TGTGCCAGCAGTGAAGCCCCACGAGGGAGCTCCTACAATGAGCAGTTCTTC. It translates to CASSEAPRGSSYNEQFF.

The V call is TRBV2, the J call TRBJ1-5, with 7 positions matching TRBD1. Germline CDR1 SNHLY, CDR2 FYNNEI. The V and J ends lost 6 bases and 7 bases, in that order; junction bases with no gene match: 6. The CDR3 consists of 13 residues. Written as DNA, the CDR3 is TGTGCCAGCAGCCCCGGGACAGCCCAGCCCCAGCATTTT. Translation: CASSPGTAQPQHF.

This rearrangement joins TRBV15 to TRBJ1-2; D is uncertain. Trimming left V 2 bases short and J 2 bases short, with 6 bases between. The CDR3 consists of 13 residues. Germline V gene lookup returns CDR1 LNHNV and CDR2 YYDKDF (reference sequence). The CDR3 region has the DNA TGTGCCACCAGCAGACTGCGAAACTATGGCTACACCTTC. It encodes CATSRLRNYGYTF. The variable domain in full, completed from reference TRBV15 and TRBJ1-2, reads DAMVIQNPRYQVTQFGKPVTLSCSQTLNHNVMYWYQQKSSQAPKLLFHYYDKDFNNEADTPDNFQSRRPNTSFCFLDIRSPGLGDTAMYLCATSRLRNYGYTFGSGTRLTVV.

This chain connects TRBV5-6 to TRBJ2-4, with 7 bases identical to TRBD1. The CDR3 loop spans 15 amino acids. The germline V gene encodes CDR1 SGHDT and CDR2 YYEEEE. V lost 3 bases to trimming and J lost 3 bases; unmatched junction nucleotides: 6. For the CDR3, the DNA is TGTGCCAGCAGCTCACAGGGGATAGTCAAAAACATTCAGTACTTC. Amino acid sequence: CASSSQGIVKNIQYF.

CDR3 in DNA: TGTGCCTGGAGTTCCCACGGGGAGCTGTTTTTT. It codes for CAWSSHGELFF. J is TRBJ2-2 and V is TRBV30; D unresolved. The germline V gene has CDR1 GTSNPN and CDR2 SVGIG (reference sequence). The CDR3 spans 11 residues. V gave up 2 bases and J gave up 7 bases, with 5 bases separating them.

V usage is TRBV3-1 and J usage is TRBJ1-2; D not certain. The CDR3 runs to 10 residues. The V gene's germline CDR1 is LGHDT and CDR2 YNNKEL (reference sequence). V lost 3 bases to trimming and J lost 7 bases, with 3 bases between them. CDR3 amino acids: CASSQGGYTF. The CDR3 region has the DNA TGTGCCAGCAGCCAGGGTGGCTACACCTTC.

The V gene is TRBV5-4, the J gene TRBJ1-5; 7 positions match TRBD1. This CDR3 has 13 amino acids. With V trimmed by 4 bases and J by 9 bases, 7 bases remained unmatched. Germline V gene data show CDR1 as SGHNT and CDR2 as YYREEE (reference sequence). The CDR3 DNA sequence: TGTGCCAGCAGCCCGGACAGGCAGGGGCCCCAGCATTTT. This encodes CASSPDRQGPQHF.

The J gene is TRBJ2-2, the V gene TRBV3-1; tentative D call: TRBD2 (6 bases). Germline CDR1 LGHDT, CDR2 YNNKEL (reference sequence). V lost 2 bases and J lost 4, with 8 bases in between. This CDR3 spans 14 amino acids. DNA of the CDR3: TGTGCCAGCAGCCAACGGGGGTTCACCGGGGAGCTGTTTTTT. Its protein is CASSQRGFTGELFF.

The CDR3 DNA reads TGCAGCGCCGACAGGGGTCTTAACTATGGCTACACCTTC. It codes for CSADRGLNYGYTF. The V call is TRBV29-1, the J call TRBJ1-2; TRBD1 aligns across 8 bases. CDR1 is SQVTM, CDR2 ANQGSEA, per germline. The CDR3 has 13 residues. V dropped 7 bases and J dropped 1; count of bases not matched to a gene: 5. Drawing the rest from reference TRBV29-1 and TRBJ1-2, the complete variable domain is SAVISQKPSRDICQRGTSLTIQCQVDSQVTMMFWYRQQPGQSLTLIATANQGSEATYESGFVIDKFPISRPNLTFSTLTVSNMSPEDSSIYLCSADRGLNYGYTFGSGTRLTVV.

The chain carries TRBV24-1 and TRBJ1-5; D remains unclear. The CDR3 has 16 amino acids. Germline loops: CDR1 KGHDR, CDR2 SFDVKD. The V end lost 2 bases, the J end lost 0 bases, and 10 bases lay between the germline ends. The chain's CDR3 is CATSDSGSDSNQPQHF. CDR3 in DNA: TGTGCCACCAGTGATTCCGGGTCGGATAGCAATCAGCCCCAGCATTTT.

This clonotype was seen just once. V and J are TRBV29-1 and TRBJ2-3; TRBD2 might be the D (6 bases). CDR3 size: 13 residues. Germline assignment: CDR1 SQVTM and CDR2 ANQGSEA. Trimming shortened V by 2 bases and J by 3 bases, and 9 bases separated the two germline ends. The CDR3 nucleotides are TGCAGCGTTGAACACGGGGGAACAGATACGCAGTATTTT. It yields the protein CSVEHGGTDTQYF.

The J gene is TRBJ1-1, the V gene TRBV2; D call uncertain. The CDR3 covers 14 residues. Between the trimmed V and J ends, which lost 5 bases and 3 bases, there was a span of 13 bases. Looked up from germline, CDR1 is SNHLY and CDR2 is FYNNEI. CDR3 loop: CASSLGRAYTEAFF. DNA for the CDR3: TGTGCCAGCAGTCTTGGACGGGCGTACACTGAAGCTTTCTTT.

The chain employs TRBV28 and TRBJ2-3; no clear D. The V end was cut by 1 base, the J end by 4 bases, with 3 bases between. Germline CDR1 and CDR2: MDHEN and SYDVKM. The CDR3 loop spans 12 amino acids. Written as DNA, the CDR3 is TGTGCCAGCAGTTTATACGCAGATACGCAGTATTTT. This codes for CASSLYADTQYF.

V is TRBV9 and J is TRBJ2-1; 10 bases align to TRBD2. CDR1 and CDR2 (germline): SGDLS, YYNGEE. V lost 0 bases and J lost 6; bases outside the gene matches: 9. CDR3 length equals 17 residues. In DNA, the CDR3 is TGTGCCAGCAGCGTAGACCCAGCGGGGGGGCTGGCCAATGAGCAGTTCTTC. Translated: CASSVDPAGGLANEQFF.

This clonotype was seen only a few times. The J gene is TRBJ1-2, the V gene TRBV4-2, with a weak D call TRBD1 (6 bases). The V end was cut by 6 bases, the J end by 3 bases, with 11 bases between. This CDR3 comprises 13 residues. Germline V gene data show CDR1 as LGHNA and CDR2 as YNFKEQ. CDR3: CASSPRTDYGYTF. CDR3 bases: TGTGCCAGCAGTCCAAGGACAGACTATGGCTACACCTTC.

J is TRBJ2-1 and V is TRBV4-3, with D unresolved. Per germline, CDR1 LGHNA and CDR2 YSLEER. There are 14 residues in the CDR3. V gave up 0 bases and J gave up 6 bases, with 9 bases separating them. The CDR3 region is CASSQERHSNEQFF. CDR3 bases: TGCGCCAGCAGCCAAGAGCGACATAGCAATGAGCAGTTCTTC.

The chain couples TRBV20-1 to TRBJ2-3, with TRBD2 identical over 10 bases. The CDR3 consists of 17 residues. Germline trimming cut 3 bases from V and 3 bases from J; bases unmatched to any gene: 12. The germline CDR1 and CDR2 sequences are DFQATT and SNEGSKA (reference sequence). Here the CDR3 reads CSARVPYPSGGTDTQYF. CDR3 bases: TGCAGTGCTAGGGTTCCTTATCCTAGCGGGGGTACAGATACGCAGTATTTT.

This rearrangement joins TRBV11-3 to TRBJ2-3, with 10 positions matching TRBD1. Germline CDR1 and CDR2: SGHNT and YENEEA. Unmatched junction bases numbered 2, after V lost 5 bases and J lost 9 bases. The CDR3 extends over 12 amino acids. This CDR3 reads CASSRDRGTQYF. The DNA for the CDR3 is TGTGCCAGCAGCCGGGACAGGGGAACGCAGTATTTT.

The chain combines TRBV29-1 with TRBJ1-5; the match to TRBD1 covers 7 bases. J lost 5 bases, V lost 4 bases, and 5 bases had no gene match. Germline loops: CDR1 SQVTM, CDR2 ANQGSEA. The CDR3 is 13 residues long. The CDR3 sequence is CSVASQGDQPQHF. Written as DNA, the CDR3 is TGCAGCGTTGCCTCCCAGGGGGATCAGCCCCAGCATTTT.

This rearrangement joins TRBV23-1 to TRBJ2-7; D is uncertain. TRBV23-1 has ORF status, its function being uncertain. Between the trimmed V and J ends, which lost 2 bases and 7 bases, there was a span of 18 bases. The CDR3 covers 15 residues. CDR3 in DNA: TGCGCCAGCAGTCAACCGACCGGCCCAACGAGGGAGCAGTACTTC. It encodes CASSQPTGPTREQYF.

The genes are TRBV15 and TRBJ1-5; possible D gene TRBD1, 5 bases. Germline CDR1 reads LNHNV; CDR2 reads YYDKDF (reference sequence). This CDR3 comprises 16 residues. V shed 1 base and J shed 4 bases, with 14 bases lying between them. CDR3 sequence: CATSRATGLSNQPQHF. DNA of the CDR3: TGTGCCACCAGCAGAGCCACAGGATTGAGTAATCAGCCCCAGCATTTT. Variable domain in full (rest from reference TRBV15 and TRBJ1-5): DAMVIQNPRYQVTQFGKPVTLSCSQTLNHNVMYWYQQKSSQAPKLLFHYYDKDFNNEADTPDNFQSRRPNTSFCFLDIRSPGLGDTAMYLCATSRATGLSNQPQHFGDGTRLSIL.

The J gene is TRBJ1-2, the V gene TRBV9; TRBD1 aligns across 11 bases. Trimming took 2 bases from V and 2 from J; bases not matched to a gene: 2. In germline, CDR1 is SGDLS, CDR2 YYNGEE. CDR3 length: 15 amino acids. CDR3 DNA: TGTGCCAGCAGCGTCGGACAGGGGGCGAACTATGGCTACACCTTC. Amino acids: CASSVGQGANYGYTF.

The CDR3 DNA reads as TGCAGTGCTAGAGACCCCGGGAGCAATCAGCCCCAGCATTTT. Its protein is CSARDPGSNQPQHF. The V and J genes are TRBV20-1 and TRBJ1-5, with unresolved D. Germline V gene lookup returns CDR1 DFQATT and CDR2 SNEGSKA (reference sequence). The CDR3 length is 14 residues. Trimming removed 0 bases at V and 1 base at J, with 7 bases between.

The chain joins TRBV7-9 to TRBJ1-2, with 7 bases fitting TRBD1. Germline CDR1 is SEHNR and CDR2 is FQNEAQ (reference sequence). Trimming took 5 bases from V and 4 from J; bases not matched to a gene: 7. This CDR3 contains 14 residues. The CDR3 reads CASSPLRTGYGYTF. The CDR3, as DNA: TGTGCCAGCAGCCCACTCAGGACAGGCTATGGCTACACCTTC.

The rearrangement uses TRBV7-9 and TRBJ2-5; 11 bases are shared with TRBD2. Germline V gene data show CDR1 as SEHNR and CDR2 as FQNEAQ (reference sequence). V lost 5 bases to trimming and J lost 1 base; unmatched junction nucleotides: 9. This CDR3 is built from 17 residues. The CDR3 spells CASSHSSGGMVQETQYF. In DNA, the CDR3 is TGTGCCAGCAGCCACTCTAGCGGGGGGATGGTCCAAGAGACCCAGTACTTC. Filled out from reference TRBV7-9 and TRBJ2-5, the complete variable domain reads DTGVSQNPRHKITKRGQNVTFRCDPISEHNRLYWYRQTLGQGPEFLTYFQNEAQLEKSRLLSDRFSAERPKGSFSTLEIQRTEQGDSAMYLCASSHSSGGMVQETQYFGPGTRLLVL.